The clone carrying this T cell receptor beta chain was seen only once. Its antigen is still unknown. This sample is drawn from a study of CD4+ T cells in melanoma. The repertoire was sequenced with immunoSEQ multiplex PCR; TCRdb's copy has only in-frame clones and lacks some. The sample consists of 10,000 to 13,000 clones, approximately 70% of them appearing once. With 3 bases removed from V and 7 bases from J, the gap between germline ends came to 13 bases. CDR3 size: 14 residues. Germline CDR1 and CDR2: SGHAT and FQNNGV. Overall study findings and caveats: A reported correlation linked neoantigen-specific CD4+ T cells to CD8+, macrophage and B cell function. In melanoma, neoantigen-specific CD4+ T cells reportedly differed in differentiation state.

The chain has TRBV11-2 and TRBJ2-1; no definite D call. The clonotype comes from a human donor with melanoma. The source material was cells from a culture (not recorded whether cultured in vitro). The CDR3 DNA is TGTGCCAGCAGCTTCCTATCGGCGAATAATGAGCAGTTCTTC. Translation gives CASSFLSANNEQFF.